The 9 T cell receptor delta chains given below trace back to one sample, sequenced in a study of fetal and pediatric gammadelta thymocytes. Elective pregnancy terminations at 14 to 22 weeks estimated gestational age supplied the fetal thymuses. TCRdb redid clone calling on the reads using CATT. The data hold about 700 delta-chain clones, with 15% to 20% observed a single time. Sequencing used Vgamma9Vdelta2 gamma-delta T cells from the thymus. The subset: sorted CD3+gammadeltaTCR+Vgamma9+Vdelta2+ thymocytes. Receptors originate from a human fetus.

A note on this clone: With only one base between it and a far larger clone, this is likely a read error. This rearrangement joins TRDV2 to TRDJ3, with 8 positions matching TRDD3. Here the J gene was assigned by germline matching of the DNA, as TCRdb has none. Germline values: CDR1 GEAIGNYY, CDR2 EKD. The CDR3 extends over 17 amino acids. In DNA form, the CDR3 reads TGTGCCTGGGACACCTGGGGGAGCTCCTGGGACACCCGACAGATGTTTTTC. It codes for CAWDTWGSSWDTRQMFF.

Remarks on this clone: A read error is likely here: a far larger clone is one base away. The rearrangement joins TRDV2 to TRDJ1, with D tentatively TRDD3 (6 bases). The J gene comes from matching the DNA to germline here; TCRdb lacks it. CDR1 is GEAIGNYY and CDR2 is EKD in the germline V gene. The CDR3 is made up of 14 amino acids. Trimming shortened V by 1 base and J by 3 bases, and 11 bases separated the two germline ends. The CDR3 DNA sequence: TGTGCCTGTGACACTGGGAGATACGCCGATAAACTCATCTTT. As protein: CACDTGRYADKLIF.

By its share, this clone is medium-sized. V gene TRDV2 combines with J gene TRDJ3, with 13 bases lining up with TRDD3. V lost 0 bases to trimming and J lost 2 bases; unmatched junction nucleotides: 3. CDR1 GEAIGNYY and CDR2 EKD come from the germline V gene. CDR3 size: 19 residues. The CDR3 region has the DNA TGTGCCTGTGACACCGGTACTGGGGGATACGCCTGGGACACCCGACAGATGTTTTTC. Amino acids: CACDTGTGGYAWDTRQMFF.

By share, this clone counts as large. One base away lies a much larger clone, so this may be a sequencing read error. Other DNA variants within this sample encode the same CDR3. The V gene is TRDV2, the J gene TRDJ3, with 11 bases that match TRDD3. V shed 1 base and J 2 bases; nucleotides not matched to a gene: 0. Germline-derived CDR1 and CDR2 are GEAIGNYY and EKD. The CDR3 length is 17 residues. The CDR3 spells CACDTGGYAWDTRQMFF. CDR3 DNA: TGTGCCTGTGACACTGGGGGATACGCCTGGGACACCCGACAGATGTTTTTC.

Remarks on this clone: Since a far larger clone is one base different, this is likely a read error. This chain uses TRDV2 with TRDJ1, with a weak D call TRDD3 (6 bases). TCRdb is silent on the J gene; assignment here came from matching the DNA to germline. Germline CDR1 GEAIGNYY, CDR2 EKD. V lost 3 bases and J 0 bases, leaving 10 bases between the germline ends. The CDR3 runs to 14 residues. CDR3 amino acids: CACDPWGYTDKLIF. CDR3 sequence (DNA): TGTGCCTGTGACCCCTGGGGATACACCGATAAACTCATCTTT.

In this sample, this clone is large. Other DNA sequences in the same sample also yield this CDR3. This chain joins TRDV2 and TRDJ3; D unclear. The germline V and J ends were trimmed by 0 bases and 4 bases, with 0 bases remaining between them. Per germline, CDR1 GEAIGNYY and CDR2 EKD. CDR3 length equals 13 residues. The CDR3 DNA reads TGTGCCTGTGACACCTGGGACACCCGACAGATGTTTTTC. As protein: CACDTWDTRQMFF.

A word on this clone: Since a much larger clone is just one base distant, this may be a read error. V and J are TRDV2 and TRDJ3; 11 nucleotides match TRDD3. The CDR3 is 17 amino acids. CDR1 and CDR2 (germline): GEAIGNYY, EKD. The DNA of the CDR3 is TGTGCCTGTGACTGGGGGATACGCTCCTGGGACGCCCGACAGATGTTTTTC. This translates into CACDWGIRSWDARQMFF.

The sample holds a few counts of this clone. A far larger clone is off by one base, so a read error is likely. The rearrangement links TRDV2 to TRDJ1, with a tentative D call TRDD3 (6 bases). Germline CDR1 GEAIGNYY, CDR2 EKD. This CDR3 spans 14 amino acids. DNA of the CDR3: TGTGCCTGTGCCACCGTGGGGGACACCGATAAACTCATCTTT. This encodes CACATVGDTDKLIF.

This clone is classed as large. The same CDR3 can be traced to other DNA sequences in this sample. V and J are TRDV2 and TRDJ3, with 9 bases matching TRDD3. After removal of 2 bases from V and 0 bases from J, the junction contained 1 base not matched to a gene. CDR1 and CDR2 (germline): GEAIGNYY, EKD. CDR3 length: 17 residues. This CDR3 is CACDILGDSWDTRQMFF. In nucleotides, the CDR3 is TGTGCCTGTGACATACTGGGGGACTCCTGGGACACCCGACAGATGTTTTTC.